This TCR beta chain stems from a study of blood T cell repertoires in COVID-19. Study context: COVID-19 samples, acute and convalescent, were from the United States, Italy and Spain. PBMCs, B-cell-depleted T cells, or T cells provided the cDNA or gDNA that made up the material.

Original methodology: Amplified reference gene primers provided the basis for estimating nucleated cell counts. Method: immunoSEQ multiplex PCR; TCRdb's copy keeps in-frame clones and lacks some. V and J calls plus clone size are reproduced from that table; the DNA served to infer D and trimming. The table lists roughly 340,000 clones, around nine tenths of them singletons. This CDR3 region has 15 residues. Germline CDR1 reads SGHDT; CDR2 reads YYEEEE. Trimming removed 1 base at V and 0 bases at J, with 8 bases between. The V call is TRBV5-6, the J call TRBJ2-1, with unresolved D. Sequences were obtained from peripheral blood. The sequence came from a young woman who had recovered from COVID-19. This CDR3 is CASSLRPSSYNEQFF. DNA of the CDR3: TGTGCCAGCAGCTTGCGTCCCAGCTCCTACAATGAGCAGTTCTTC.